A single T cell receptor (beta chain) is shown here with its context. Trimming pared 0 bases from V and 4 bases from J, leaving 7 bases between. From germline, CDR1 is GTSNPN and CDR2 SVGIG (reference sequence). This CDR3 comprises 13 residues. This sample was taken from a study of blood T cells in healthy people across ages. A second PCR, run for roughly 7 to 12 cycles, used a sample-barcoded 5' primer plus a J-beta primer mix. TCRdb called the 5' RACE reads again in MiXCR, with one record for every CDR3 protein. The sample contains approximately 1,700,000 distinct CDR3 sequences, approximately 39% of which appear only once.

The chain joins TRBV30 to TRBJ2-1; D call uncertain. Sequencing used blood. The clonotype was recovered from a human donor in good health. CDR3 DNA: TGTGCCTGGAGTGTACCTGGGTACAATGAGCAGTTCTTC. Translation: CAWSVPGYNEQFF.